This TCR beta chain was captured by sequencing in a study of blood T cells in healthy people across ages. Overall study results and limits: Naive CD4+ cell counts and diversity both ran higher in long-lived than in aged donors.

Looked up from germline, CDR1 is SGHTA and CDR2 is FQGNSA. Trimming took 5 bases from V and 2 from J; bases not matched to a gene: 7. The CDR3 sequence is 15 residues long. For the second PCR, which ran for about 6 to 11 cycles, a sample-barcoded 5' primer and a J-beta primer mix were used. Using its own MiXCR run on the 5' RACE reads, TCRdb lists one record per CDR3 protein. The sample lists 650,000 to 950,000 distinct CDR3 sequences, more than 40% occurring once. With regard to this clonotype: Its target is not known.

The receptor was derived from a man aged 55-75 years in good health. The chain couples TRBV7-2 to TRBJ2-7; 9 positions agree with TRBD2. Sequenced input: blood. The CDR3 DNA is TGTGCCAGCAGCACCGCTGGCGGGGGGGCCTACGAGCAGTACTTC. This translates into CASSTAGGGAYEQYF.